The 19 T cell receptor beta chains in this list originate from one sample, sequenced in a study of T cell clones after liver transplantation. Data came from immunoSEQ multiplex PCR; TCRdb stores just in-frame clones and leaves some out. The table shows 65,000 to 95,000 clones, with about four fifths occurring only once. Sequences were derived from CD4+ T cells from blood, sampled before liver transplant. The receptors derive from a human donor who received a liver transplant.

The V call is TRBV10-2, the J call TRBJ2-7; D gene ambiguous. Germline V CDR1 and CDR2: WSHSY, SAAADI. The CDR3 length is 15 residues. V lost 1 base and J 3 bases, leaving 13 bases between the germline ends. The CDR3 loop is CASSEYGSLSYEQYF. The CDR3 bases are TGCGCCAGCAGTGAGTACGGAAGCCTTAGCTACGAGCAGTACTTC.

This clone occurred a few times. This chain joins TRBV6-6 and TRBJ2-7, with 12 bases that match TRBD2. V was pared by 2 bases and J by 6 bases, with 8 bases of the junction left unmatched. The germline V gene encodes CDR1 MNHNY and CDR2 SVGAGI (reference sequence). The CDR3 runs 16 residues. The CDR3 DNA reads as TGTGCCAGCAGTTACACCCTAGCGGGAGGGGCTAGCGAGCAGTACTTC. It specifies CASSYTLAGGASEQYF.

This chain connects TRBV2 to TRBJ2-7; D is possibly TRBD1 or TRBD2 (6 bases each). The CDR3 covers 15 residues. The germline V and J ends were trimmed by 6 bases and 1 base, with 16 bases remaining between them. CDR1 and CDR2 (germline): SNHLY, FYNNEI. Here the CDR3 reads CASRGGRRLSYEQYF. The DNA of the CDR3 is TGTGCCAGCAGAGGGGGGCGGCGGCTATCCTACGAGCAGTACTTC.

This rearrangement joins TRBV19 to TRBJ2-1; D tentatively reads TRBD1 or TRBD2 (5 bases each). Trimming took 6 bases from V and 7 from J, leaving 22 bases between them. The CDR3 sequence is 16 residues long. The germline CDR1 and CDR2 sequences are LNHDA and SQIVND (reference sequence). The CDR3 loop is CASRELGTSYLNEQFF. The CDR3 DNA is TGTGCCAGTAGGGAATTAGGGACGTCTTATTTGAATGAGCAGTTCTTC. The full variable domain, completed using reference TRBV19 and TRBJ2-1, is DGGITQSPKYLFRKEGQNVTLSCEQNLNHDAMYWYRQDPGQGLRLIYYSQIVNDFQKGDIAEGYSVSREKKESFPLTVTSAQKNPTAFYLCASRELGTSYLNEQFFGPGTRLTVL.

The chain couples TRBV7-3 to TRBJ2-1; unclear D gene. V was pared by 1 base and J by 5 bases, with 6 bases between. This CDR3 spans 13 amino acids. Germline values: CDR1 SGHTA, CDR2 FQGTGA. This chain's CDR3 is CASSLIRHNEQFF. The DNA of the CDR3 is TGTGCCAGCAGCTTAATTCGACACAATGAGCAGTTCTTC. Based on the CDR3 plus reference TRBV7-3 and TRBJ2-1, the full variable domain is GAGVSQTPSNKVTEKGKYVELRCDPISGHTALYWYRQSLGQGPEFLIYFQGTGAADDSGLPNDRFFAVRPEGSVSTLKIQRTERGDSAVYLCASSLIRHNEQFFGPGTRLTVL.

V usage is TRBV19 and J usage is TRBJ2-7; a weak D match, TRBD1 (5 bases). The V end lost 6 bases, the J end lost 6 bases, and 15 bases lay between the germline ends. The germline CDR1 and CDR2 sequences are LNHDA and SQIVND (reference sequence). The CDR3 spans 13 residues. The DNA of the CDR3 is TGTGCCAGTAGCTCCCCTCAGGGTCGCGAGCAGTACTTC. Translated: CASSSPQGREQYF.

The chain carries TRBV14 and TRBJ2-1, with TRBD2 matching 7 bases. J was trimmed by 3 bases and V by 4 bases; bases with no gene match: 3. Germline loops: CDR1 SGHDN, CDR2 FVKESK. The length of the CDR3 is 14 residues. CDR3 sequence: CASSRRDYYNEQFF. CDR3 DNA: TGTGCCAGCAGCCGCCGGGACTACTACAATGAGCAGTTCTTC. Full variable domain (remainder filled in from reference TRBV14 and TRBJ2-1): EAGVTQFPSHSVIEKGQTVTLRCDPISGHDNLYWYRRVMGKEIKFLLHFVKESKQDESGMPNNRFLAERTGGTYSTLKVQPAELEDSGVYFCASSRRDYYNEQFFGPGTRLTVL.

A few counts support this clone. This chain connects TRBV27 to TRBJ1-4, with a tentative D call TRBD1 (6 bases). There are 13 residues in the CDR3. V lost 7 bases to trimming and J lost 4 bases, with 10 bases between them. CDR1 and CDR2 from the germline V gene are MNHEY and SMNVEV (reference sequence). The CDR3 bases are TGTGCCAGCAAACAGGGCTTTAATGAAAAACTGTTTTTT. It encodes CASKQGFNEKLFF.

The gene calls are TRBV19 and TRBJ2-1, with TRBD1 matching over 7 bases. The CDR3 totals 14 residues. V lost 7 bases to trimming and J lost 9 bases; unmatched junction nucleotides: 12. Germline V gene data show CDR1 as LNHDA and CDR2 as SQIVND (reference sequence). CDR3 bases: TGTGCCAGTACAACAGGGGCCTCCGACGCTGAGCAGTTCTTC. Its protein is CASTTGASDAEQFF.

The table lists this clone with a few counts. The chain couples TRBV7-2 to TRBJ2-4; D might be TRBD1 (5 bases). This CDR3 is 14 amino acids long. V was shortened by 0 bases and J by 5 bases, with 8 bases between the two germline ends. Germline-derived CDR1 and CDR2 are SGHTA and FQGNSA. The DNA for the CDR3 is TGTGCCAGCAGCTTAGCCAGGGAACAAAACATTCAGTACTTC. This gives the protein CASSLAREQNIQYF.

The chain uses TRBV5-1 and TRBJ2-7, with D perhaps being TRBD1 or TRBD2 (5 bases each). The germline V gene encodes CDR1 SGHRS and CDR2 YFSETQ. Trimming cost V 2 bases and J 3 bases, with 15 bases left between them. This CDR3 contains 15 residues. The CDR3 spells CASSFGGGRVYEQYF. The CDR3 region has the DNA TGCGCCAGCAGCTTTGGTGGGGGTAGGGTCTACGAGCAGTACTTC.

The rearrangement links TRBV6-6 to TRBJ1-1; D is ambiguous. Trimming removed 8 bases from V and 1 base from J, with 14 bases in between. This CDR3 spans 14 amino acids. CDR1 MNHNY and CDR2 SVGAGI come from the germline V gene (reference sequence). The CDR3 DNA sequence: TGTGCCAGCTTAGCCCAAGGGAGGAACACTGAAGCTTTCTTT. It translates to CASLAQGRNTEAFF.

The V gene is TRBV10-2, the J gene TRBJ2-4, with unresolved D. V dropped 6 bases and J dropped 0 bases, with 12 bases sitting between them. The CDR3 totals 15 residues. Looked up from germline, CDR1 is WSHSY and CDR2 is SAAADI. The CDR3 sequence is CASSHERGAKNIQYF. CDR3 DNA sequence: TGCGCCAGCAGCCACGAAAGAGGAGCCAAAAACATTCAGTACTTC.

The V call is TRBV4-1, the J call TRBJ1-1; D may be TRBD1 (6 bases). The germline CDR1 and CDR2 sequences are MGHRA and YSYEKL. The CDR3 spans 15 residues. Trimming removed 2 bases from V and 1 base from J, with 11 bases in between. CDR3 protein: CASSQPPTGNTEAFF. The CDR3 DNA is TGCGCCAGCAGCCAACCGCCGACAGGGAACACTGAAGCTTTCTTT.

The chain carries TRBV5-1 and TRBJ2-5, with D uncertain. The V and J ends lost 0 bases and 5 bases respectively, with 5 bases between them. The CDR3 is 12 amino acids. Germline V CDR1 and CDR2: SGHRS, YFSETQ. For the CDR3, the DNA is TGCGCCAGCAGCTTGGTCGGGGAGACCCAGTACTTC. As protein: CASSLVGETQYF.

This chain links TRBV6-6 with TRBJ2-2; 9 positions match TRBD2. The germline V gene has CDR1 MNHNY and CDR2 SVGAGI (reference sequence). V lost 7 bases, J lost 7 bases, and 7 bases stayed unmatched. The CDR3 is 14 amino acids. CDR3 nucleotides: TGTGCCAGCACGCTAGCGGGACCTGGCGGGGAGCTGTTTTTT. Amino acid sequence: CASTLAGPGGELFF.

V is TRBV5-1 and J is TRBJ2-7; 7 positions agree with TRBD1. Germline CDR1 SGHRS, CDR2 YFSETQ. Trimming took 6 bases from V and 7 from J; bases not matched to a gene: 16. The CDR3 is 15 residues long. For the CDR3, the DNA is TGCGCCAGCATTCCGGGACAGTCAAAGAAAGAAGAGCAGTACTTC. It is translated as CASIPGQSKKEEQYF.

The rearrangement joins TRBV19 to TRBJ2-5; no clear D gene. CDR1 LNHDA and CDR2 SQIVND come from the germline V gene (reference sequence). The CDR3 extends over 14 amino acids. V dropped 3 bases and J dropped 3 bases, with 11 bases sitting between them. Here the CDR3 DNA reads TGTGCCAGTAGTATGAGAAACGCCGAAGAGACCCAGTACTTC. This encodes CASSMRNAEETQYF.

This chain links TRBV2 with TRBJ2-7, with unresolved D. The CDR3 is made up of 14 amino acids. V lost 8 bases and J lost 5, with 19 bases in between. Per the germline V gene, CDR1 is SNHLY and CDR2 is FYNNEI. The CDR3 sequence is CASGIVVSTNEQYF. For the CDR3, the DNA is TGTGCCAGCGGAATTGTCGTGTCAACCAACGAGCAGTACTTC.